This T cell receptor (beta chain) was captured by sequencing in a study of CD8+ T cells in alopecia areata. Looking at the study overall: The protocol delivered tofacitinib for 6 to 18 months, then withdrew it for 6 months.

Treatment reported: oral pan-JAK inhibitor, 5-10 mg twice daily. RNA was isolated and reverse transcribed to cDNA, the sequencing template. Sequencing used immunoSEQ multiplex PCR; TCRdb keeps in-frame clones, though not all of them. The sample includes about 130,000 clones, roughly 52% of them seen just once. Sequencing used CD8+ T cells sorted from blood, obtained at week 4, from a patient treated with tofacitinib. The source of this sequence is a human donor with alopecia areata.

CDR3 DNA sequence: TGTGCCAGCAGTTCCCCCGGGGCTAACACTGAAGCTTTCTTT. It codes for CASSSPGANTEAFF. The gene calls are TRBV6-5 and TRBJ1-1, with D possibly TRBD1 on 5 matching bases. This CDR3 is 14 amino acids long. CDR1 and CDR2 (germline): MNHEY, SVGAGI. V lost 4 bases, J lost 2 bases, and 11 bases lay in between.